These T cell receptor beta chains were read from a single sample in a study of human T cells and chemical hapten exposure. TCRdb fed the RACE reads into MiXCR, producing one record per CDR3 protein. The table shows some 54,000 distinct CDR3 sequences, with 7.5% to 10% occurring only once. The sample was whole blood, taken in connection with sensitization to the hapten diphenylcyclopropenone (DPC). These receptors were taken from a woman in her forties or fifties with alopecia areata. Some clones in this sample may be carry-over from other donors' samples. The conserved cysteine and the conserved F or W are not part of the CDR3 here. Rows give clone size only sometimes, using once, few, many, or a class for an expanded clone.

CDR3,size,V
ASSRDSPYNEQF,many,TRBV12-3/TRBV12-4
ASSSAGTGAEQY,few,TRBV28
ASSPRYDNEQF,many,TRBV11-3
ASSLSGVFTEAF,many,TRBV6-5
ASSPYGLGIQY,NA,TRBV28
ASSYTGLQPQH,NA,TRBV11-2
ASSPQRTEQPQH,NA,TRBV18
ASSRHGARLSNQPQH,NA,TRBV27
ASSAPGPGNTIY,many,TRBV19
ASKGRGVTEAF,many,TRBV2
ASSVPGQGSRT,NA,TRBV19
ASSRPAGGQGTQY,NA,TRBV10-2
ASSQETPRSLNSPLH,NA,TRBV4-3
ASSLGQGAGNTIY,few,TRBV28
ASSTTDGMNTEAF,many,TRBV11-2
ASSEGGKPYEQY,many,TRBV7-2
ASSSSGTGVFIQY,NA,TRBV7-2
ASSKMTAVADTQY,many,TRBV12-3/TRBV12-4
SVFQGSNGYT,many,TRBV29-1
ASSLDRGPYGYT,few,TRBV7-2